This T cell receptor beta chain was sequenced during a study of blood T cell repertoires in COVID-19. Across the study: T cells, B-cell-depleted T cells, or PBMCs provided the cDNA or gDNA that served as material.

Original handling: Amplification with reference gene primers provided the estimates of nucleated cell counts. Profiling relied on immunoSEQ multiplex PCR, and the TCRdb table lists in-frame clones only, not all of them. V and J calls and clone size follow that table, whereas D and trimming were derived from the DNA. Of roughly 150,000 clones listed, roughly 80% are singletons. Looked up from germline, CDR1 is SGHTA and CDR2 is FQGNSA. The CDR3 extends over 14 amino acids. V was clipped by 5 bases and J by 2 bases, with 12 bases between them. The V and J genes are TRBV7-2 and TRBJ1-1; no clear D gene. The sequenced material came from peripheral blood. The receptor's source is a man between 60 and 75 years old with acute or convalescent COVID-19. CDR3 sequence: CASSEQTLNTEAFF. The CDR3 DNA reads as TGTGCCAGCAGCGAACAGACCCTTAACACTGAAGCTTTCTTT.